This entry concerns a single T cell receptor beta chain. The antigen is undetermined. These data come from a study of T cells in Graves' hyperthyroidism and ophthalmopathy. Study background: Any treatment followed the collection of peripheral blood at initial diagnosis. Findings and limits, study-wide: Ophthalmopathy was separated from stable hyperthyroidism by a 13 V-J model.

Duration under 3 months, a NOSPECS grade of at least 4, and a Clinical Activity Score of at least 3 characterized the ophthalmopathy patients. V trimming: 5 bases; J trimming: 8 bases; junction bases outside the gene matches: 14. The CDR3 sequence is 16 residues long. Germline V CDR1 and CDR2: SGHVS, FQNEAQ. The source material, RNA transcripts, was used to amplify TCR beta CDR3 regions. When the TCR CDR3 underwent first-round RT-PCR, the HTBI primer set was used. TCRdb called the multiplex PCR reads again in MiXCR, with one record for every CDR3 protein. The profile shows 400,000 to 450,000 distinct CDR3 sequences, roughly 14% of them singletons.

The receptor was derived from a man aged 18 to 29 with Graves' ophthalmopathy. The specimen sequenced was blood. The chain is built from TRBV7-8 and TRBJ2-1, with 8 bases matching TRBD2. This CDR3 reads CASSPRTLSGSYEQFF. The CDR3 DNA sequence: TGTGCCAGCAGCCCGAGGACGTTGAGCGGGAGTTATGAGCAGTTCTTC.